This T cell receptor (beta chain) was retrieved from a study of neurological immune-mediated disorders. TCRdb itself ran the 5' RACE reads through MiXCR, one entry per CDR3 protein. Here the sample spans approximately 46,000 distinct CDR3 sequences, approximately 3% being singletons. This clonotype was observed many times. CDR1 is DFQATT and CDR2 is SNEGSKA in the germline V gene (reference sequence). The CDR3 consists of 13 residues. Trimming took 6 bases from V and 5 from J, leaving 14 bases between them. V gene TRBV20-1 combines with J gene TRBJ1-5; maybe TRBD1 (6 bases). The sequencing input was PBMCs. This clonotype was obtained from a woman aged 50 to 60 with multiple sclerosis. For the CDR3, the DNA is TGCAGTGCGGCCCCGGACAGCGATCAGCCCCAGCATTTT. Residues: CSAAPDSDQPQHF.